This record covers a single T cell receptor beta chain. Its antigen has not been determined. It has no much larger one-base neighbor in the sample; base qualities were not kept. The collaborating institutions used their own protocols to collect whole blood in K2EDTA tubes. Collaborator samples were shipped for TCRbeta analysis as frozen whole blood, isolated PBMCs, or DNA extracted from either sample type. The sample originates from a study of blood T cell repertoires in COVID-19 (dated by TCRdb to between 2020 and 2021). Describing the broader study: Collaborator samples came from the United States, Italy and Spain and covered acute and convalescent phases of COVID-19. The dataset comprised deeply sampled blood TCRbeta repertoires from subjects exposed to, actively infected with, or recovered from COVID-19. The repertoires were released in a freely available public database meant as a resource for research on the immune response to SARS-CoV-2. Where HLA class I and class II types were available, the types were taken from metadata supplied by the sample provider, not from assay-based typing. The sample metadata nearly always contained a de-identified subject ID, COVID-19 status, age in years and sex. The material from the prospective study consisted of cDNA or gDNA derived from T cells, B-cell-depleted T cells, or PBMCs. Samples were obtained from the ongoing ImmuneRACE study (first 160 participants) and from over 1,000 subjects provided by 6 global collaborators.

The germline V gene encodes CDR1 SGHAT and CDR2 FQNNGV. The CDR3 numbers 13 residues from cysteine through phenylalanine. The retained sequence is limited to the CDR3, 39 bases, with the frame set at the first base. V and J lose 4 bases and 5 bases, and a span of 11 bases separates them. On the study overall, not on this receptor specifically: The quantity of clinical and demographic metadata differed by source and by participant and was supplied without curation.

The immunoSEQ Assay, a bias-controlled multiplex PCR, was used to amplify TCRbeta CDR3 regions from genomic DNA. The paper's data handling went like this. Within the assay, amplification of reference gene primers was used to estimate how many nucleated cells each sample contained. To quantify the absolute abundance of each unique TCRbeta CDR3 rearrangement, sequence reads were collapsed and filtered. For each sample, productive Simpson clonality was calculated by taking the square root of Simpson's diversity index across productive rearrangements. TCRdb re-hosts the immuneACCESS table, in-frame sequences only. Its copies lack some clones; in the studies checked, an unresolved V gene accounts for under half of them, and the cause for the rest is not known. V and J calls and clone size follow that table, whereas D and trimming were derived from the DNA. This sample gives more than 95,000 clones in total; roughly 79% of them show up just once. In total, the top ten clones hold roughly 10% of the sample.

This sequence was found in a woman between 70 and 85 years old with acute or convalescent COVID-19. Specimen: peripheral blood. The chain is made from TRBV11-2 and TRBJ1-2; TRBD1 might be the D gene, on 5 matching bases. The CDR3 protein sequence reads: CASSSTASYGYTF. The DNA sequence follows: TGTGCCAGCAGCTCGACAGCTTCTTATGGCTACACCTTC.